The rows below give T cell receptor beta chains drawn from one sample of a study of technical replicates of blood from a few donors. Assay used: immunoSEQ multiplex PCR; TCRdb lists only in-frame clones, some missing. The sample yields about 81,000 clones, 85% to 95% seen once. Material: T cells isolated from PBMCs. Receptors originate from a human donor in good health. CDR3s include the opening cysteine and the closing phenylalanine or tryptophan. D genes are given only for firm matches. Clone size is stated in some rows and not others, as once, few, many or a class when expanded.

CDR3nt	CDR3aa	j_gene	abundance	v_gene	d_gene
TGCGCCAGCAGCCGCACCCTAACAGGGGTCTCCTACAATGAGCAGTTCTTC	CASSRTLTGVSYNEQFF	TRBJ2-1	NA	TRBV4-1	TRBD1
TGTGCCAGCAAAGTTGCGGGGAGGGCCCTCCGCCAGCATTTT	CASKVAGRALRQHF	TRBJ1-5	once	TRBV28	NA
TGTGCCAGCAGCCCCTCAGGGATCCACGAGCAGTACTTC	CASSPSGIHEQYF	TRBJ2-7	NA	TRBV5-6	NA
TGTGCCAGCAGCTTAGAAAAGCCTTGGGATACGCAGTATTTT	CASSLEKPWDTQYF	TRBJ2-3	NA	TRBV11-2	NA
TGTGCCAGTAGTATTTCAGTGACCGGGGAGCTGTTTTTT	CASSISVTGELFF	TRBJ2-2	NA	TRBV19	NA
TGCGCCAGCGGGACAAGCTCCTACAATGAGCAGTTCTTC	CASGTSSYNEQFF	TRBJ2-1	NA	TRBV10-2	NA
TGTGCCAGTAGCTACAGGGGATTTGTATATGAGCAGTTCTTC	CASSYRGFVYEQFF	TRBJ2-1	NA	TRBV19	TRBD1
TGTGCCAGCAGCAACGGGGGGCTTGAGACCCAGTACTTC	CASSNGGLETQYF	TRBJ2-5	NA	TRBV14	NA
TGTGCCAGCACACTTCCGAGACAGGGGGTTAACTATGGCTACACCTTC	CASTLPRQGVNYGYTF	TRBJ1-2	NA	TRBV28	TRBD1
TGTGCCAGTAACCCCCGGAGCGGGGGGGGAGAGACCCAGTACTTC	CASNPRSGGGETQYF	TRBJ2-5	once	TRBV19	TRBD2
TGCAGCGTTGAAGGGGAGGTGGGTTCCAGTCCCTACGAGCAGTACTTC	CSVEGEVGSSPYEQYF	TRBJ2-7	NA	TRBV29-1	NA
TGCGTATCCGGCGGATCGGGGGAGTCAGCTAACGAGCAGTACTTC	CVSGGSGESANEQYF	TRBJ2-7	NA	TRBV5-1	NA
TGTGCTAGTGGTTCGGGGGGCCCCTACAATGAGCAGTTCTTC	CASGSGGPYNEQFF	TRBJ2-1	NA	TRBV12-5	NA
TGCAGTGCCCAAAACTACAATGAGCAGTTCTTC	CSAQNYNEQFF	TRBJ2-1	NA	TRBV20-1	NA